A single sample is the source of the 31 T cell receptor beta chains below, sequenced in a study of blood T cell repertoires in COVID-19. Using immunoSEQ multiplex PCR, the repertoire was profiled, and TCRdb retains in-frame clones only, with some absent. In the table there are approximately 200,000 clones, 88% of which are singletons. Sequencing used peripheral blood. The receptors stem from a man aged 18 to 29 with active or convalescent COVID-19.

The V and J genes are TRBV5-4 and TRBJ1-1, with 7 positions matching TRBD1. The CDR3 is 13 residues long. V was clipped by 4 bases and J by 4 bases; unmatched bases: 4. Germline loops: CDR1 SGHNT, CDR2 YYREEE (reference sequence). The CDR3 DNA reads TGTGCCAGCAGCAGCCAGGGGGTCACTGAAGCTTTCTTT. It encodes CASSSQGVTEAFF.

The gene calls are TRBV5-1 and TRBJ2-5; 7 bases map to TRBD2. CDR3 length: 15 amino acids. Germline V gene lookup returns CDR1 SGHRS and CDR2 YFSETQ. With V trimmed by 1 base and J by 5 bases, 8 bases remained unmatched. In DNA form, the CDR3 reads TGCGCCAGCAGCTTGCAGCGGTCCGGGGGGGAGACCCAGTACTTC. Translation: CASSLQRSGGETQYF. Together with reference TRBV5-1 and TRBJ2-5, the CDR3 gives the full variable domain: KAGVTQTPRYLIKTRGQQVTLSCSPISGHRSVSWYQQTPGQGLQFLFEYFSETQRNKGNFPGRFSGRQFSNSRSEMNVSTLELGDSALYLCASSLQRSGGETQYFGPGTRLLVL.

The chain couples TRBV30 to TRBJ1-1; TRBD1 matches at 7 bases. V was pared by 1 base and J by 1 base, with 3 bases of the junction left unmatched. CDR3 size: 14 residues. Germline lookup yields CDR1 GTSNPN and CDR2 SVGIG (reference sequence). The CDR3 loop is CAWSEGTANTEAFF. The CDR3 bases are TGTGCCTGGAGTGAAGGGACAGCGAACACTGAAGCTTTCTTT.

V is TRBV6-5 and J is TRBJ2-5; D might be TRBD1 (6 bases). Germline CDR1 MNHEY, CDR2 SVGAGI. V lost 7 bases to trimming and J lost 4 bases, with 16 bases between them. The CDR3 runs to 14 residues. CDR3 nucleotides: TGTGCCAGCAAAAAAGAAACAGGGAGAGAGACCCAGTACTTC. Translation: CASKKETGRETQYF.

This clone has only a few counts. V gene TRBV5-4 combines with J gene TRBJ2-7; 11 bases map to TRBD2. Unmatched junction bases numbered 18, after V lost 4 bases and J lost 9 bases. There are 17 residues in the CDR3. Germline-derived CDR1 and CDR2 are SGHNT and YYREEE (reference sequence). The CDR3 bases are TGTGCCAGCAGCACGGGGCACCGGACTAGCGGGTCTGTAGGGCAGTACTTC. Protein sequence: CASSTGHRTSGSVGQYF.

The chain is built from TRBV6-5 and TRBJ1-6; D remains ambiguous. Deletions cut 4 bases from V and 0 bases from J, with 10 bases between. This CDR3 is built from 16 residues. Germline CDR1 and CDR2: MNHEY and SVGAGI. CDR3 coding DNA: TGTGCCAGCAGTTTAGCCCTGGGCTCCTATAATTCACCCCTCCACTTT. This translates into CASSLALGSYNSPLHF.

The chain couples TRBV29-1 to TRBJ1-1; 8 nucleotides agree with TRBD1. CDR3 length equals 15 residues. The germline V gene has CDR1 SQVTM and CDR2 ANQGSEA. V dropped 7 bases and J dropped 1; count of bases not matched to a gene: 11. Here the CDR3 DNA reads TGCAGCGGGGGTGGCGCAGGGGGCCGGAACACTGAAGCTTTCTTT. The encoded protein is CSGGGAGGRNTEAFF. The complete variable domain, with remaining parts taken from reference TRBV29-1 and TRBJ1-1, reads SAVISQKPSRDICQRGTSLTIQCQVDSQVTMMFWYRQQPGQSLTLIATANQGSEATYESGFVIDKFPISRPNLTFSTLTVSNMSPEDSSIYLCSGGGAGGRNTEAFFGQGTRLTVV.

The chain uses TRBV30 and TRBJ2-3; D remains ambiguous. V dropped 3 bases and J dropped 6 bases, with 16 bases sitting between them. The CDR3 covers 14 residues. The germline CDR1 and CDR2 sequences are GTSNPN and SVGIG (reference sequence). The CDR3 here is CAWSAGSEWDTQYF. In nucleotides, the CDR3 is TGTGCCTGGAGCGCTGGCAGCGAATGGGATACGCAGTATTTT.

V usage is TRBV14 and J usage is TRBJ2-7, with 7 nucleotides matching TRBD1. V dropped 6 bases and J dropped 5; count of bases not matched to a gene: 7. This CDR3 contains 13 residues. The V gene's germline CDR1 is SGHDN and CDR2 FVKESK. The CDR3 DNA is TGTGCCAGCAGTTCCGGGACAGAGAACGAGCAGTACTTC. Protein: CASSSGTENEQYF.

The chain employs TRBV10-3 and TRBJ2-6, with D perhaps TRBD2 (5 bases). This CDR3 has 17 amino acids. Germline V gene sequence: CDR1 ENHRY, CDR2 SYGVKD. CDR3 coding DNA: TGTTCCAGCAGCAACCCCGATGGGAGCTCTGGGGCCAACGTCCTGACTTTC. Encoded protein: CSSSNPDGSSGANVLTF.

The rearrangement links TRBV25-1 to TRBJ1-2; a possible D gene is TRBD1 (5 bases). Germline V lookup: CDR1 MGHDK, CDR2 SYGVNS. CDR3 length: 13 amino acids. Between the trimmed V and J ends, which lost 4 bases and 2 bases, there was a span of 8 bases. The CDR3 sequence is CASSVGGNYGYTF. The CDR3 bases are TGTGCCAGCAGTGTGGGGGGGAACTATGGCTACACCTTC.

This clone was seen only a few times. The J gene is TRBJ2-1, the V gene TRBV9; 9 bases align to TRBD2. Germline lookup yields CDR1 SGDLS and CDR2 YYNGEE. The CDR3 runs 15 residues. Trimming at V came to 1 base and at J to 4 bases, leaving 3 bases not matched to a gene. CDR3 region: CASSVLAGSYNEQFF. The CDR3 DNA reads TGTGCCAGCAGCGTACTAGCGGGATCTTACAATGAGCAGTTCTTC. The whole variable domain, remainder taken from reference TRBV9 and TRBJ2-1, is DSGVTQTPKHLITATGQRVTLRCSPRSGDLSVYWYQQSLDQGLQFLIQYYNGEERAKGNILERFSAQQFPDLHSELNLSSLELGDSALYFCASSVLAGSYNEQFFGPGTRLTVL.

The J gene is TRBJ2-3, the V gene TRBV6-4, with 8 nucleotides matching TRBD2. The CDR3 is 16 residues long. V lost 2 bases, J lost 1 base, and 5 bases stayed unmatched. CDR1 and CDR2 from the germline V gene are MRHNA and SNTAGT. CDR3 protein: CASSDLSGSGTDTQYF. The CDR3 coding sequence is TGTGCCAGCAGTGACCTGAGCGGGAGCGGCACAGATACGCAGTATTTT.

J is TRBJ1-1 and V is TRBV7-9, with 8 bases aligning to TRBD1. The CDR3 is made up of 14 amino acids. The germline CDR1 and CDR2 sequences are SEHNR and FQNEAQ (reference sequence). J gave up 6 bases and V 2 bases, and 5 bases lay outside the gene matches. The CDR3, as DNA: TGTGCCAGCAGCTTACTAGACAGGGGAGCTGAAGCTTTCTTT. It is translated as CASSLLDRGAEAFF.

The V and J genes are TRBV6-5 and TRBJ1-6; 8 bases line up with TRBD1. The CDR3 loop spans 15 amino acids. CDR1 is MNHEY, CDR2 SVGAGI, per germline. V dropped 2 bases and J dropped 7; count of bases not matched to a gene: 4. In DNA form, the CDR3 reads TGTGCCAGCAGTTACCGGACAGGGTCAAATTCACCCCTCCACTTT. Amino acids: CASSYRTGSNSPLHF.

The chain is built from TRBV19 and TRBJ2-1, with 14 bases matching TRBD2. This CDR3 has 17 residues. J gave up 10 bases and V 5 bases, and 13 bases lay outside the gene matches. The V gene's germline CDR1 is LNHDA and CDR2 SQIVND (reference sequence). CDR3 residues: CASSRLPGTSGSWEQFF. Here the CDR3 DNA reads TGTGCCAGTAGTCGACTTCCGGGGACTAGCGGGAGTTGGGAGCAGTTCTTC.

The V gene is TRBV28, the J gene TRBJ1-3; the match to TRBD1 covers 9 bases. The CDR3 contains 15 residues. The ends lost 6 bases at V and 2 bases at J; junction bases unmatched: 5. Germline loops: CDR1 MDHEN, CDR2 SYDVKM. CDR3 DNA: TGTGCCAGCAGCGTACAGGGGGCGGCTGGAAACACCATATATTTT. This codes for CASSVQGAAGNTIYF.

The chain uses TRBV7-3 and TRBJ2-5; 9 bases line up with TRBD2. CDR1 is SGHTA, CDR2 FQGTGA, per germline. Trimming cost V 5 bases and J 2 bases; bases outside gene matches: 6. This CDR3 region has 15 residues. The CDR3 DNA reads as TGTGCCAGCAGCCAAGCGGGAGGCTCTCAAGAGACCCAGTACTTC. The encoded protein is CASSQAGGSQETQYF.

V usage is TRBV6-6 and J usage is TRBJ1-2, with D unresolved. Trimming pared 1 base from V and 4 bases from J, leaving 10 bases between. This CDR3 region has 14 residues. The V gene's germline CDR1 is MNHNY and CDR2 SVGAGI (reference sequence). CDR3: CASSYYEQRYGYTF. CDR3 DNA: TGTGCCAGCAGTTACTATGAGCAGCGCTATGGCTACACCTTC.

The J gene is TRBJ1-5, the V gene TRBV4-1; D may be TRBD1 (5 bases). Germline lookup yields CDR1 MGHRA and CDR2 YSYEKL. Trimming cost V 3 bases and J 4 bases, with 10 bases left between them. The CDR3 length is 14 residues. The CDR3 sequence is CASSQDTANQPQHF. Written as DNA, the CDR3 is TGCGCCAGCAGCCAGGACACAGCAAATCAGCCCCAGCATTTT.

The rearrangement joins TRBV3-1 (or the pseudogene TRBV3-2) to TRBJ1-1, with 8 bases aligning to TRBD1. The germline V gene has CDR1 LGHDT and CDR2 YNNKEL (reference sequence). J was trimmed by 1 base and V by 4 bases; bases with no gene match: 8. This CDR3 is 16 amino acids long. In DNA form, the CDR3 reads TGTGCCAGCAGCCCAGAGGGACAGGTTCCGAACACTGAAGCTTTCTTT. Translation: CASSPEGQVPNTEAFF.

The V gene is TRBV27, the J gene TRBJ1-5; TRBD1 matches at 11 bases. CDR1 MNHEY and CDR2 SMNVEV come from the germline V gene (reference sequence). The CDR3 covers 17 residues. The V segment lost 0 bases and the J segment 4 bases; nucleotides outside the gene matches: 5. CDR3 residues: CASSLSPGQGGNQPQHF. In DNA form, the CDR3 reads TGTGCCAGCAGTTTATCCCCGGGACAGGGGGGGAATCAGCCCCAGCATTTT.

This clone was recorded only once. V gene TRBV12-5 combines with J gene TRBJ2-7, with 8 bases that match TRBD1. The V gene's germline CDR1 is LGHNT and CDR2 FRNRAP. Trimming cost V 4 bases and J 1 base; bases outside gene matches: 12. The CDR3 covers 17 residues. The CDR3 loop is CASGSIGDRSASYEQYF. The CDR3 region has the DNA TGTGCTAGTGGTTCGATAGGGGACAGGTCGGCTTCCTACGAGCAGTACTTC.

This clone was observed a single time. The chain recombines TRBV5-4 with TRBJ1-1, with D unclear. The V end was cut by 0 bases, the J end by 0 bases, with 12 bases between. This CDR3 has 16 residues. Germline lookup yields CDR1 SGHNT and CDR2 YYREEE (reference sequence). CDR3 in amino acids: CASSLETLRLNTEAFF. The CDR3 DNA reads TGTGCCAGCAGCTTGGAGACACTGAGACTGAACACTGAAGCTTTCTTT.

The genes are TRBV27 and TRBJ1-2, with D hard to call. The germline gives CDR1 MNHEY, CDR2 SMNVEV (reference sequence). There are 13 residues in the CDR3. V shed 6 bases and J shed 4 bases, with 12 bases lying between them. In DNA form, the CDR3 reads TGTGCCAGCAGCCGTACCGGGAGCTATGGCTACACCTTC. This gives the protein CASSRTGSYGYTF.

This rearrangement joins TRBV18 to TRBJ1-4, with a weak D call TRBD1 (6 bases). The germline V gene encodes CDR1 KGHSH and CDR2 LQKENI. V was cut by 4 bases and J by 3 bases, with 6 bases left in between. CDR3 size: 13 residues. The chain's CDR3 is CASSRGPNEKLFF. DNA for the CDR3: TGTGCCAGCTCACGGGGGCCTAATGAAAAACTGTTTTTT. Together with reference TRBV18 and TRBJ1-4, the CDR3 gives the full variable domain: NAGVMQNPRHLVRRRGQEARLRCSPMKGHSHVYWYRQLPEEGLKFMVYLQKENIIDESGMPKERFSAEFPKEGPSILRIQQVVRGDSAAYFCASSRGPNEKLFFGSGTQLSVL.

This chain links TRBV19 with TRBJ1-5; 9 nucleotides agree with TRBD1. The CDR3 consists of 17 residues. CDR1 LNHDA and CDR2 SQIVND come from the germline V gene (reference sequence). Trimming at V came to 9 bases and at J to 6 bases, leaving 18 bases not matched to a gene. CDR3 residues: CARCSIRDRVSRQPQHF. DNA for the CDR3: TGTGCCAGGTGCTCCATCCGGGACAGGGTTTCTCGTCAGCCCCAGCATTTT.

The J gene is TRBJ1-6, the V gene TRBV7-2; D gene ambiguous. The CDR3 runs 17 residues. Trimming stripped 5 bases from V and 0 bases from J, with 14 bases between. Germline V gene sequence: CDR1 SGHTA, CDR2 FQGNSA. The DNA for the CDR3 is TGTGCCAGCAGCCCTCGTCCAGGCAGCTCCTATAATTCACCCCTCCACTTT. As protein: CASSPRPGSSYNSPLHF.

The rearrangement uses TRBV5-1 and TRBJ2-3; D perhaps matches TRBD2 (6 bases). Trimming left V 4 bases short and J 8 bases short, with 20 bases between. Germline V lookup: CDR1 SGHRS, CDR2 YFSETQ. CDR3 size: 15 residues. The CDR3 reads CASSQGLLTIGTQYF. The DNA for the CDR3 is TGCGCCAGCAGCCAGGGACTCCTAACGATTGGTACGCAGTATTTT. The whole variable domain, filled in from reference TRBV5-1 and TRBJ2-3, reads KAGVTQTPRYLIKTRGQQVTLSCSPISGHRSVSWYQQTPGQGLQFLFEYFSETQRNKGNFPGRFSGRQFSNSRSEMNVSTLELGDSALYLCASSQGLLTIGTQYFGPGTRLTVL.

This clone was recorded only once. The chain employs TRBV18 and TRBJ1-1, with D unresolved. CDR3 length equals 13 residues. Per germline, CDR1 KGHSH and CDR2 LQKENI. The V end was cut by 3 bases, the J end by 4 bases, with 9 bases between. The CDR3 loop is CASSPGSRTEAFF. CDR3 bases: TGTGCCAGCTCACCGGGCAGCCGCACTGAAGCTTTCTTT.

The chain carries TRBV7-2 and TRBJ1-6; D gene uncertain. The CDR3 has 13 residues. Trimming cost V 4 bases and J 8 bases, with 9 bases left between them. Germline values: CDR1 SGHTA, CDR2 FQGNSA. The DNA for the CDR3 is TGTGCCAGCAGCTGGAGGGTGGATTCACCCCTCCACTTT. Residues: CASSWRVDSPLHF.